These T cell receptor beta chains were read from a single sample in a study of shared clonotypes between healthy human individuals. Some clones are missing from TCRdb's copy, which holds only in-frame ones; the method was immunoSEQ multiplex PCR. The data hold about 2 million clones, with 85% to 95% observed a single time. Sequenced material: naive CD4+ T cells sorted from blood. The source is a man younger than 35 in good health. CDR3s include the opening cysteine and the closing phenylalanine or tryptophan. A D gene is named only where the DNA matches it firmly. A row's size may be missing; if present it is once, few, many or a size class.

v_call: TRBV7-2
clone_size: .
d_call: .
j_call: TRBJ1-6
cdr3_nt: TGTGCCAGCAGCTTAAAAGTTTCTAATTCACCCCTCCACTTT
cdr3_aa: CASSLKVSNSPLHF

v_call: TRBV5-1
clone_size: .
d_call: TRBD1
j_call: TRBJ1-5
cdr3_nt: TGCGCCAGCAGCTGGGACAGTAGCAATCAGCCCCAGCATTTT
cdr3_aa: CASSWDSSNQPQHF

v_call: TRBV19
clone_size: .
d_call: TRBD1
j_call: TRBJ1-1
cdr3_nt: TGTGCCACCGGGCGGACAGGGTGGACTGAAGCTTTCTTT
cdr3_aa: CATGRTGWTEAFF

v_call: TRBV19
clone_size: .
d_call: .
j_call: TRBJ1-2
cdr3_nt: TGTGCCAGTACCCCAACCAGAGGGCGTGGCTACACCTTC
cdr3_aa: CASTPTRGRGYTF

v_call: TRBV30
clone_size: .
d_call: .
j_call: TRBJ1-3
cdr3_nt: TGTGCCTGGAGTATGAGCTCTGGAAACACCATATATTTT
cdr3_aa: CAWSMSSGNTIYF

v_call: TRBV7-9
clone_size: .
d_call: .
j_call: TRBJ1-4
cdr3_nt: TGTGCCAGCAGCACTACAGGACGGTCTGCAACTAATGAAAAACTGTTTTTT
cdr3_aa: CASSTTGRSATNEKLFF

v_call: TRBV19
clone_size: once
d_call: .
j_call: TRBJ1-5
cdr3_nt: TGTGCCAGTAGTATACGGGACGGAACCCAGCCCCAGCATTTT
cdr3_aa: CASSIRDGTQPQHF

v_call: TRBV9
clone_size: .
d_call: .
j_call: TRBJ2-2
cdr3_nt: TGTGCCAGCAGCGGGGTGGCGGTGGCCGGGGAGCTGTTTTTT
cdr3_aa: CASSGVAVAGELFF

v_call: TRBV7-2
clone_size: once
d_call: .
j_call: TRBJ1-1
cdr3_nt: TGTGCCAGCAGCTTAGAGGGACCGCTGAACACTGAAGCTTTCTTT
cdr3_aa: CASSLEGPLNTEAFF

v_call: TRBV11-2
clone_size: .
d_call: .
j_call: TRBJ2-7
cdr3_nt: TGTGCCAGCAGCTTAGATGGTCCCGCCTACGAGCAGTACTTC
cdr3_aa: CASSLDGPAYEQYF

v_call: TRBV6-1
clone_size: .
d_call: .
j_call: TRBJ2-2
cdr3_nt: TGTGCCAGCAGGGCCTCCACCGGGGAGCTGTTTTTT
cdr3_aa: CASRASTGELFF

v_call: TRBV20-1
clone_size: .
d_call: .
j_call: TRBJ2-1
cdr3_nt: TGCAGTGCTCGTTTTTACAATGAGCAGTTCTTC
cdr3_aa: CSARFYNEQFF

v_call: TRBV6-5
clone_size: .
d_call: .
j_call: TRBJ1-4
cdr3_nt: TGTGCCAGCAGTCGACGGTCCGAAAATGAAAAACTGTTTTTT
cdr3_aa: CASSRRSENEKLFF

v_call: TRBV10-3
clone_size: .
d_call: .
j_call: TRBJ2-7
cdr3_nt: TGTGCCATCAGTGAAGACAGGATAGAAACCTACGAGCAGTACTTC
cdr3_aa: CAISEDRIETYEQYF

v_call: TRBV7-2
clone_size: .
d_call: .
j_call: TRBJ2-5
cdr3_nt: TGTGCCAGCAGCTTATCAGAAAAACAGACCCAGTACTTC
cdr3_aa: CASSLSEKQTQYF

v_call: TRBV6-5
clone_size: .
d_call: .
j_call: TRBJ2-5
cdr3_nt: TGTGCCAGCAGTTTTGTAGGGGCAGAGACCCAGTACTTC
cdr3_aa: CASSFVGAETQYF

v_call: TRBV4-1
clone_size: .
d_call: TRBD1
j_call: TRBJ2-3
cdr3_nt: TGCGCCAGCAGCCAAGGGGACAGGGGGCCTTCAAATACGCAGTATTTT
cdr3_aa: CASSQGDRGPSNTQYF

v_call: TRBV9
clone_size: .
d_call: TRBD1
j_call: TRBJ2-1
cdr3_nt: TGTGCCAGCAGCGCGCGGACAGGGGAGGCCTTTTTCTCCTACAATGAGCAGTTCTTC
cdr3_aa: CASSARTGEAFFSYNEQFF

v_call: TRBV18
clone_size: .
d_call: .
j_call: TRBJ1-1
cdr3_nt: TGTGCCAGCTCACCAGGCCCGCTCACTGAAGCTTTCTTT
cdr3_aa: CASSPGPLTEAFF

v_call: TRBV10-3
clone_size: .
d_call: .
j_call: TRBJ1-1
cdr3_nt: TGTGCCATTCAGGAGGGAACTGAAGCTTTCTTT
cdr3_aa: CAIQEGTEAFF

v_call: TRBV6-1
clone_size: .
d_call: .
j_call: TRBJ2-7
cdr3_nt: TGTGCCAGCAGTGAAGCGTATGCGGGCGAGCAGTACTTC
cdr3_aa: CASSEAYAGEQYF

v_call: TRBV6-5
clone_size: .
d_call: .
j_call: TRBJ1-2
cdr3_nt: TGTGCCAGCCGGACAGCCTCTTACTATGGCTACACCTTC
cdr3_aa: CASRTASYYGYTF

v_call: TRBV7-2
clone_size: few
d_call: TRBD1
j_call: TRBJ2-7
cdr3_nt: TGTGCCAGCAGCTTACCGACGACAGGGTTCGACGAGCAGTACTTC
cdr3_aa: CASSLPTTGFDEQYF

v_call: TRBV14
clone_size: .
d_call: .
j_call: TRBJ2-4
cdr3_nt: TGTGCCAGCAACTGGGGGGCGAGCAAAAACATTCAGTACTTC
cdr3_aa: CASNWGASKNIQYF

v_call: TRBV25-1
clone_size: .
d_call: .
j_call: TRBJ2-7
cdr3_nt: TGTGCCAGCAGTGAAGTTCAGGGGCTTGAGTACTTC
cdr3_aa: CASSEVQGLEYF

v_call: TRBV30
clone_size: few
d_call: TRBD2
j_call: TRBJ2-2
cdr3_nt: TGTGCCTGGAGCTCGAAGACTAGCGGAACGAACACCGGGGAGCTGTTTTTT
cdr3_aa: CAWSSKTSGTNTGELFF

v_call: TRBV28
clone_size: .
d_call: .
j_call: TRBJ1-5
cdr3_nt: TGTGCCAGCAGTTCCCGCGGCGGGAGCAGGCAGCCCCAGCATTTT
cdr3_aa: CASSSRGGSRQPQHF

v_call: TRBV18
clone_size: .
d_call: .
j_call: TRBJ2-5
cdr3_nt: TGTGCCAGCTCAAGAAAGGAGGGCGTTGAGACCCAGTACTTC
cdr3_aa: CASSRKEGVETQYF

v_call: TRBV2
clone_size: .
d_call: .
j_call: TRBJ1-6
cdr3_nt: TGTGCCAGCACCATACGTCCGGACCCCCGGAATTCACCCCTCCACTTT
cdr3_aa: CASTIRPDPRNSPLHF

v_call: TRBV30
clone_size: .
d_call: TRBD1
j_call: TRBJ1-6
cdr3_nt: TGTGCCTGGAGTGTGGACAGGGGGCACTCCTATAATTCACCCCTCCACTTT
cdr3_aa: CAWSVDRGHSYNSPLHF

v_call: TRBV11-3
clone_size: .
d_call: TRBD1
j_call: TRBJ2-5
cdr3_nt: TGTGCCAGCAGCTTAGGGACAGGGATACAAGAGACCCAGTACTTC
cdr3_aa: CASSLGTGIQETQYF